A single sample gave rise to the 3 T cell receptor beta chains below, sequenced in a study of human T cells and chemical hapten exposure (dated by TCRdb to the early 2020s). The time point label on this specimen signifies: pre-sensitization, week 0. Sample treatment or condition, as interpreted from the label and publication: therapeutic diphenylcyclopropenone sensitization with weekly scalp DPC. Libraries were built with RACE. Sequencing instrument: NextSeq 500. In-frame beta chains were kept once TCRdb had trimmed the public reads at Q25 with fastp and called clones with MiXCR. Identical CDR3 protein sequences are pooled into one entry, listed with their most common genes and DNA. The sample table lists some 74,000 distinct CDR3 sequences, 12% to 15% of them with a count of one. 4.6% of the sample is held by the ten biggest clonotypes. This material consisted of whole blood, taken in connection with sensitization to the hapten diphenylcyclopropenone (DPC). The receptors originated from a woman in her fifties or sixties with alopecia areata. Some clones in this sample may be carry-over from other donors' samples.

The CDR3 bases are TGTGCCAGCAGCTTACTTGAGTTTTATCCGGAAGGCTACGAGCAGTACTTC. Protein: CASSLLEFYPEGYEQYF. The chain joins TRBV7-9 to TRBJ2-7; D is ambiguous. Germline lookup yields CDR1 SEHNR and CDR2 FQNEAQ (reference sequence). There are 17 residues in the CDR3. With 2 bases removed from V and 3 bases from J, the gap between germline ends came to 20 bases.

A few counts support this clonotype. The V gene is TRBV6-6, the J gene TRBJ2-1; 8 nucleotides match TRBD2. The germline V gene has CDR1 MNHNY and CDR2 SVGAGI (reference sequence). The CDR3 runs to 15 residues. Losses at the gene ends were 2 bases for V and 3 bases for J; bases not matched to a gene: 3. In nucleotides, the CDR3 is TGTGCCAGCAGTTACAATAGCGGGAACTACAATGAGCAGTTCTTC. Amino acids: CASSYNSGNYNEQFF.

Many counts were recorded for this clonotype. V usage is TRBV3-1 and J usage is TRBJ1-1; 7 bases line up with TRBD1. This CDR3 region has 14 residues. J lost 11 bases, V lost 4 bases, and 13 bases had no gene match. The germline CDR1 and CDR2 sequences are LGHDT and YNNKEL (reference sequence). Here the CDR3 reads CASSLSSSGTEAFF. CDR3 coding DNA: TGTGCCAGCAGCCTATCCTCCTCCGGGACAGAGGCTTTCTTT.